This section outlines one TCR beta chain sequence together with its context. The CDR3 covers 16 residues. The V end lost 3 bases, the J end lost 0 bases, and 15 bases lay between the germline ends. Germline V gene data show CDR1 as MNHNS and CDR2 as SASEGT. Sequencing was performed with immunoSEQ multiplex PCR; in TCRdb, only in-frame clones are kept and a portion is missing. The data show 150,000 to 200,000 clones, 76% seen once. Individuals drawn from about 26 US areas were about 18 to 100 years old. The entry originates in a study of blood T cell repertoires in COVID-19. Sequenced sample: PBMCs or T cells enriched from blood (not recorded which). The chain employs TRBV6-1 and TRBJ2-7; possible D gene TRBD2, 5 bases. The TCR originated in a woman between 50 and 59 years old with acute COVID-19. The CDR3 sequence is CASSDGGRASSYEQYV. CDR3 nucleotide sequence: TGTGCCAGCAGTGATGGAGGACGAGCAAGCTCCTACGAGCAGTACGTC.